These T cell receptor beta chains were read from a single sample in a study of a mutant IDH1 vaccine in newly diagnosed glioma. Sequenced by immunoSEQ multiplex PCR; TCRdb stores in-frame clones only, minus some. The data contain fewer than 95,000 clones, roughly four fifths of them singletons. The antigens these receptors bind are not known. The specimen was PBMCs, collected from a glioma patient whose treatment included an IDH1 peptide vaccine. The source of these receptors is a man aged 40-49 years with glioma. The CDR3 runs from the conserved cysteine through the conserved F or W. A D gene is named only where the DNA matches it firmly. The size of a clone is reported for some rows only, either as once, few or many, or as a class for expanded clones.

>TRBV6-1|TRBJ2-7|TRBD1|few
TGTGCCAGCAGTACGGACAGGGGCAAGTACGAGCAGTACTTC
CASSTDRGKYEQYF
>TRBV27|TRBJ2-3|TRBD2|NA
TGTGCCAGCAGCTGGGCCGGGACTAGCGGCTATACGCAGTATTTT
CASSWAGTSGYTQYF
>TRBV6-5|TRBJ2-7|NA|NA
TGTGCCAGCAGTTCGGCAGGCCCTATCGAGCAGTACTTC
CASSSAGPIEQYF
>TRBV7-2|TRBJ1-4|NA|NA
TGTGCCAGCAGCCGACCGGCCGGGAATGAAAAACTGTTTTTT
CASSRPAGNEKLFF
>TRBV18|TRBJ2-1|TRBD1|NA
TGTGCCAGCTCACCTGTACTGGGACAGGGGGCGGTTGAGCAGTTCTTC
CASSPVLGQGAVEQFF
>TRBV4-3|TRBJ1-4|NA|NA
TGCGCCAGCAGCCAAGTTCCGGAGTTTACCGAAAAACTGTTTTTT
CASSQVPEFTEKLFF
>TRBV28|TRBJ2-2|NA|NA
TGTGCCAGCCCCGGCCAGTGGAGTACCGGGGAGCTGTTTTTT
CASPGQWSTGELFF
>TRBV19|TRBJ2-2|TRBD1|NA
TGTGCCAGTACTCGGACAGGGGTTAACACCGGGGAGCTGTTTTTT
CASTRTGVNTGELFF
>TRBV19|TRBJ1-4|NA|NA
TGTGCCAGTAGTATAAGGGACTATAATGAAAAACTGTTTTTT
CASSIRDYNEKLFF
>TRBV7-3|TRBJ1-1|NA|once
TGTGCCAGCAGATGGACCCCGAACACTGAAGCTTTCTTT
CASRWTPNTEAFF
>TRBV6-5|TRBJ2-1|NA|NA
TGTGCCAGCAGTTACTCGAGGACAGCCAATGAGCAGTTCTTC
CASSYSRTANEQFF
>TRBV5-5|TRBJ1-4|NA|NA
TGTGCCAGCAGCGATGGACCGTTTGGTGAAAAACTGTTTTTT
CASSDGPFGEKLFF
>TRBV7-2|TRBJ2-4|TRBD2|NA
TGTGCCAGCAGCTTAGTACCTAGCGGGCTAGCCAAAAACATTCAGTACTTC
CASSLVPSGLAKNIQYF
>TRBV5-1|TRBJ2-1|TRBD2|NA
TGCGCCAGCAGCTTCGGGGGGGCGGATAATGAGCAGTTCTTC
CASSFGGADNEQFF
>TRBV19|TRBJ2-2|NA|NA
TGTGCCAGTAGTATTTCGGGTCCAAGAGGCGGGGAGCTGTTTTTT
CASSISGPRGGELFF
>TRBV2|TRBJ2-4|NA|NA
TGTGCCAGCAGGCTCGGTCCTCCGCAGGGCATTCAGTACTTC
CASRLGPPQGIQYF
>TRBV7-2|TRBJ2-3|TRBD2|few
TGTGCCAGCAGCCCCGTCGCGGGGGGAGCGGATACGCAGTATTTT
CASSPVAGGADTQYF
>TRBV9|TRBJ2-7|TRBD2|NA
TGTGCCAGCAGCCCCCGCCTAGCGGGAGTCTACGAGCAGTACTTC
CASSPRLAGVYEQYF
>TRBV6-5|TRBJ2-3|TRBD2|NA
TGTGCCAGCAGTTTCATGCTAGCGGGGGAAGCAGATACGCAGTATTTT
CASSFMLAGEADTQYF
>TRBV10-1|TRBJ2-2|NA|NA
TGCGCCAGCAGTGAGAGTGGGACTCCGAACACCGGGGAGCTGTTTTTT
CASSESGTPNTGELFF
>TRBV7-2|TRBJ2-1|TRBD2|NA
TGTGCCAGCAGTCCTAGCGGGAGAGGCAATGAGCAGTTCTTC
CASSPSGRGNEQFF
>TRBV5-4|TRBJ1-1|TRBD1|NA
TGTGCCAGCAGCCCTCGGGACAGCCACACTGAAGCTTTCTTT
CASSPRDSHTEAFF
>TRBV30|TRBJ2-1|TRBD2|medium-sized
TGTGCCTGGAATTGGGGAGGGTCCTACAATGAGCAGTTCTTC
CAWNWGGSYNEQFF
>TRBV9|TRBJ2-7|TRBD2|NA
TGTGCCAGCAGCAGAGGGCGACTAGCGGGAGGGTCGTACGAGCAGTACTTC
CASSRGRLAGGSYEQYF
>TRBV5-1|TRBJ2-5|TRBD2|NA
TGCGCCAGCCTCCGGGGTAGCGGGGCGGGAGAGACCCAGTACTTC
CASLRGSGAGETQYF
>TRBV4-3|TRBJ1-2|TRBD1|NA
TGCGCCAGCAGCCAATACGACAGGGGCCCTGGCTACACCTTC
CASSQYDRGPGYTF
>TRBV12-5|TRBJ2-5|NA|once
TGTGCTAGTGTTGAGGGTAGTCAAGAGACCCAGTACTTC
CASVEGSQETQYF
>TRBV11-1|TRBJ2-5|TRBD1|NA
TGTGCCAGCAGCGCCAACAGGGGGCAAAGGGGAGAGACCCAGTACTTC
CASSANRGQRGETQYF
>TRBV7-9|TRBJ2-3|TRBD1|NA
TGTGCCAGCAGCTTATTAGGGGGCCACACAGATACGCAGTATTTT
CASSLLGGHTDTQYF
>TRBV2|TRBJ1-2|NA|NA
TGTGCCAGCAGTGAAGGCGGGGGGACTGGCTACACCTTC
CASSEGGGTGYTF
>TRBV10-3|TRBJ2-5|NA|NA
TGTGCCACCCGGGTCGCTCGGGACACCCTTCAAGAGACCCAGTACTTC
CATRVARDTLQETQYF
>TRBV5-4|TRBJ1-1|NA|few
TGTGCCAGCAGCCTTACATGGGACACTGAAGCTTTCTTT
CASSLTWDTEAFF
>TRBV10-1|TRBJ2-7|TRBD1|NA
TGCGCCAGCAGTGTAAAACAGGGGGCGGATTCCCACGAGCAGTACTTC
CASSVKQGADSHEQYF
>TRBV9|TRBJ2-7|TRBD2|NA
TGTGCCAGCAGCGTAGGTATCGGGGGGGCCAACGAGCAGTACTTC
CASSVGIGGANEQYF
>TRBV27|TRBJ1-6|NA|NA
TGTGCCAGCAGTTTATCGCGCCAGGGGTTGGATTCACCCCTCCACTTT
CASSLSRQGLDSPLHF
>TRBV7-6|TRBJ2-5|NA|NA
TGTGCCAGCAGCCGCGGGACAGATAAAGAGACCCAGTACTTC
CASSRGTDKETQYF
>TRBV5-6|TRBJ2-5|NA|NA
TGTGCCAGCAGCTCTTCACAAGAGACCCAGTACTTC
CASSSSQETQYF
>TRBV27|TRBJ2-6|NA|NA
TGTGCCAGCAGTTTGAGCACCGATGGGGCCAACGTCCTGACTTTC
CASSLSTDGANVLTF
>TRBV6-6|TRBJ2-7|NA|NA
TGTGCCAGCAGCCCCAGGCAGGCAATTTCGTTATACTTC
CASSPRQAISLYF
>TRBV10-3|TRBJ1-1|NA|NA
TGTGCCATCAGTGAGCCAAAATCGACAGGTGACACTGAAGCTTTCTTT
CAISEPKSTGDTEAFF
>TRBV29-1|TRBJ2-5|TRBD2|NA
TGCAGCGTTGGGGTAGCGGGACGCCCCGAGACCCAGTACTTC
CSVGVAGRPETQYF